Listed below are T cell receptor beta chains from one sample, sequenced in a study of technical replicates of blood from several donors. Method: immunoSEQ multiplex PCR; TCRdb's copy keeps in-frame clones and lacks some. Altogether 95,000 or so clones are present, approximately 95% being singletons, with the ten largest covering roughly 0.33%. Sequencing used T cells isolated from PBMCs. All receptors come from a human donor in good health. Both conserved end residues are part of each CDR3. The D gene is left open where the match is weak. Expanded clones get a size class; other rows say once, few or many, or leave the size out.

size: NA
D: TRBD1
J: TRBJ1-1
V: TRBV18
CDR3: CASSSTGAAPDTEAFF
DNA: TGTGCCAGCTCTTCGACAGGGGCCGCCCCGGACACTGAAGCTTTCTTT

size: once
D: NA
J: TRBJ2-1
V: TRBV2
CDR3: CASRANEQFF
DNA: TGTGCCAGCAGGGCAAATGAGCAGTTCTTC

size: once
D: NA
J: TRBJ1-2
V: TRBV5-6
CDR3: CASSILILEDGYTF
DNA: TGTGCCAGCAGCATATTAATCCTGGAGGATGGCTACACCTTC

size: NA
D: NA
J: TRBJ2-1
V: TRBV15
CDR3: CATSIAPGAYNEQFF
DNA: TGTGCCACCAGCATTGCCCCAGGGGCTTACAATGAGCAGTTCTTC

size: NA
D: NA
J: TRBJ2-3
V: TRBV19
CDR3: CASSLDRDWDTQYF
DNA: TGTGCCAGTAGTCTCGACAGGGACTGGGATACGCAGTATTTT

size: NA
D: NA
J: TRBJ1-1
V: TRBV15
CDR3: CATRQGIEAFF
DNA: TGTGCCACCAGGCAGGGTATTGAAGCTTTCTTT

size: NA
D: NA
J: TRBJ1-1
V: TRBV11-3
CDR3: CASSLRRDRNTEAFF
DNA: TGTGCCAGCAGCTTAAGGAGGGATCGGAACACTGAAGCTTTCTTT

size: NA
D: NA
J: TRBJ2-5
V: TRBV7-2
CDR3: CASSLAGGNQETQYF
DNA: TGTGCCAGCAGCTTAGCCGGCGGGAACCAAGAGACCCAGTACTTC

size: NA
D: NA
J: TRBJ2-1
V: TRBV7-7
CDR3: CASSLGASSYNEQFF
DNA: TGTGCTAGCAGCTTAGGGGCGAGCTCCTACAATGAGCAGTTCTTC

size: NA
D: TRBD2
J: TRBJ2-1
V: TRBV11-2
CDR3: CASSLDLGLAGHDEQFF
DNA: TGTGCCAGCAGCTTAGATTTGGGACTAGCGGGGCACGATGAGCAGTTCTTC

size: once
D: NA
J: TRBJ2-7
V: TRBV27
CDR3: CASSLSSDYDEQYF
DNA: TGTGCCAGCAGTTTATCCTCTGACTACGACGAGCAGTACTTC

size: NA
D: NA
J: TRBJ2-3
V: TRBV7-9
CDR3: CASSLGEAESTDTQYF
DNA: TGTGCCAGCAGCTTAGGGGAGGCGGAAAGCACAGATACGCAGTATTTT

size: NA
D: NA
J: TRBJ1-2
V: TRBV7-2
CDR3: CASSLDGSGYTF
DNA: TGTGCCAGCAGCTTAGACGGGAGCGGCTACACCTTC

size: NA
D: NA
J: TRBJ2-5
V: TRBV7-9
CDR3: CASSLGGSIETQYF
DNA: TGTGCCAGCAGCTTAGGTGGGAGTATAGAGACCCAGTACTTC

size: NA
D: NA
J: TRBJ2-3
V: TRBV2
CDR3: CASSVTRGTDTQYF
DNA: TGTGCCAGCAGTGTGACTAGGGGCACAGATACGCAGTATTTT